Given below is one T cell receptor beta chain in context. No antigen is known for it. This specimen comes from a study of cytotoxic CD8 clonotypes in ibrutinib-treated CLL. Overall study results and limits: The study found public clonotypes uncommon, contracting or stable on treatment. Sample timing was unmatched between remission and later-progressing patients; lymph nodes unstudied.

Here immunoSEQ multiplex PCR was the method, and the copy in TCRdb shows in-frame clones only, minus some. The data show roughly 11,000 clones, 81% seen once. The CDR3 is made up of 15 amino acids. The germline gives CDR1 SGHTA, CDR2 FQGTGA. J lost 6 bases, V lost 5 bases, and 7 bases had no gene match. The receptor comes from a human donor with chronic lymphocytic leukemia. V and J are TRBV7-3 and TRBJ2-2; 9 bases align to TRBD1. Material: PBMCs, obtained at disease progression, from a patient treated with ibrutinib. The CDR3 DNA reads TGTGCCAGCAGCCCACAGGGGGCGCGAGCCGGGGAGCTGTTTTTT. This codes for CASSPQGARAGELFF.